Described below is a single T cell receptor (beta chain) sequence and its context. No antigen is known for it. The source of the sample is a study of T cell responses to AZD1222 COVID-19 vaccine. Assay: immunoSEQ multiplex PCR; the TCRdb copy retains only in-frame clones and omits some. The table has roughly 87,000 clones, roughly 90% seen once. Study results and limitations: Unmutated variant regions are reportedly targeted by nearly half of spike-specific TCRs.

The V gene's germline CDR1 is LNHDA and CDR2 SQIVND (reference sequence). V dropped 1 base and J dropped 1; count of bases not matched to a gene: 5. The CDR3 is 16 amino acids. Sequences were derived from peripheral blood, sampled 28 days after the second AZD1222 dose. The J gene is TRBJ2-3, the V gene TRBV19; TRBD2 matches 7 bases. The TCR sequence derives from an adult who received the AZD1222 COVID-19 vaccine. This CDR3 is CASSIVTSVGTDTQYF. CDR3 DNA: TGTGCCAGTAGTATAGTCACTAGCGTGGGCACAGATACGCAGTATTTT.